The 25 T cell receptor beta chains given below trace back to one sample, sequenced in a study of T cell responses to AZD1222 COVID-19 vaccine (TCRdb year 2021). Receptor amplification or capture employed the immunoSEQ multiplex PCR assay. TCRdb retrieved this table from immuneACCESS and kept in-frame rearrangements only. Not all clones are present; in checked studies, unresolved V genes account for under half, and no reason is known for the remainder. The sample contains some 150,000 clones, 90% to 95% of them found a single time. In total, the top ten clones hold about 1.6% of the sample. The sample's time point label, decoded: about 28 days (+/-7) after the second vaccine dose. Sequencing was performed on peripheral blood, taken 28 days after the second AZD1222 dose. These receptors were taken from an adult who received the AZD1222 COVID-19 vaccine.

The rearrangement links TRBV7-9 to TRBJ2-7; D remains unclear. The CDR3 is made up of 15 amino acids. V lost 5 bases to trimming and J lost 6 bases, with 20 bases between them. Germline values: CDR1 SEHNR, CDR2 FQNEAQ (reference sequence). For the CDR3, the DNA is TGTGCCAGCAGCCCTTCTAGAACCGGCGGCTCCGAGCAGTACTTC. Encoded protein: CASSPSRTGGSEQYF.

The chain recombines TRBV19 with TRBJ2-3, with 8 bases that match TRBD1. Germline V gene data show CDR1 as LNHDA and CDR2 as SQIVND (reference sequence). V shed 7 bases and J 6 bases; nucleotides not matched to a gene: 15. CDR3 length: 16 amino acids. The DNA of the CDR3 is TGTGCCAGTACCCCCGCCCCCCGACAGGGGAAGGATACGCAGTATTTT. It specifies CASTPAPRQGKDTQYF.

This chain joins TRBV4-1 and TRBJ1-1; 8 positions agree with TRBD1. Germline CDR1 and CDR2: MGHRA and YSYEKL. The CDR3 has 14 amino acids. The junction had 12 bases not matched to a gene; V was cut back by 4 bases and J by 11 bases. The CDR3 nucleotides read TGCGCCAGCAGCCGAGAGACAGGGGCTTTTCGGGCTTTCTTT. Its translation: CASSRETGAFRAFF.

V and J are TRBV11-2 and TRBJ1-2; D remains unclear. The CDR3 consists of 19 residues. V shed 5 bases and J shed 3 bases, with 28 bases lying between them. Germline CDR1 SGHAT, CDR2 FQNNGV. The CDR3 sequence is CASSIGFRRTTGYDYGYTF. CDR3 coding DNA: TGTGCCAGCAGCATAGGGTTTAGGAGAACTACGGGATACGACTATGGCTACACCTTC.

The chain couples TRBV5-1 to TRBJ2-2, with D perhaps matching TRBD1 or TRBD2 (5 bases each). Per the germline V gene, CDR1 is SGHRS and CDR2 is YFSETQ. The V gene lost 0 bases and the J gene lost 4 bases, with 19 bases spanning the gap. This CDR3 comprises 18 residues. The CDR3 DNA sequence: TGCGCCAGCAGCTTGGCGGCAGGGAGAAGACAACTCACCGGGGAGCTGTTTTTT. Its translation: CASSLAAGRRQLTGELFF.

The gene calls are TRBV27 and TRBJ1-5; D gene uncertain. Germline V gene lookup returns CDR1 MNHEY and CDR2 SMNVEV (reference sequence). This CDR3 is built from 15 residues. Trimming pared 6 bases from V and 0 bases from J, leaving 12 bases between. The chain's CDR3 is CASSLTYDSNQPQHF. The CDR3 coding sequence is TGTGCCAGCAGCCTAACTTATGATAGCAATCAGCCCCAGCATTTT.

The V call is TRBV9, the J call TRBJ1-5; 9 nucleotides line up with TRBD1. Losses at the gene ends were 4 bases for V and 2 bases for J; bases not matched to a gene: 4. This CDR3 contains 15 residues. Per germline, CDR1 SGDLS and CDR2 YYNGEE. The CDR3 region is CASSPGQGRNQPQHF. The CDR3, as DNA: TGTGCCAGCAGCCCGGGACAGGGACGCAATCAGCCCCAGCATTTT.

The DNA for the CDR3 is TGTGCCAGCAGCGTAGAGCCCGCGGACAATGAGCAGTTCTTC. This codes for CASSVEPADNEQFF. J is TRBJ2-1 and V is TRBV9, with no clear D. This CDR3 region has 14 residues. Germline V gene lookup returns CDR1 SGDLS and CDR2 YYNGEE. V was cut by 0 bases and J by 5 bases, with 9 bases left in between.

The CDR3 loop is CASSLVQGTAGYTF. Here the CDR3 DNA reads TGTGCCAGCAGTTTAGTCCAGGGGACGGCTGGCTACACCTTC. The chain couples TRBV28 to TRBJ1-2, with D perhaps matching TRBD1 (6 bases). Trimming removed 2 bases at V and 7 bases at J, with 14 bases between. The CDR3 covers 14 residues. From germline, CDR1 is MDHEN and CDR2 SYDVKM.

The V call is TRBV6-5, the J call TRBJ2-5, with a possible D match to TRBD1 (6 bases). This CDR3 is built from 14 residues. Trimming took 4 bases from V and 2 from J, leaving 11 bases between them. Germline CDR1 is MNHEY and CDR2 is SVGAGI. CDR3 sequence: CASSSYRAQETQYF. The CDR3, as DNA: TGTGCCAGCAGTTCATACAGGGCTCAAGAGACCCAGTACTTC.

This chain uses TRBV7-9 with TRBJ2-7; unclear D gene. The CDR3 runs 13 residues. The germline gives CDR1 SEHNR, CDR2 FQNEAQ (reference sequence). The V end lost 5 bases, the J end lost 3 bases, and 11 bases lay between the germline ends. CDR3 nucleotide sequence: TGTGCCAGCAGCCGAGAGTCCTTCTACGAGCAGTACTTC. It yields the protein CASSRESFYEQYF.

The J gene is TRBJ2-2, the V gene TRBV6-1, with D possibly matching TRBD2 (5 bases). The CDR3 consists of 12 residues. The V gene's germline CDR1 is MNHNS and CDR2 SASEGT. V was shortened by 1 base and J by 10 bases, with 7 bases between the two germline ends. CDR3 loop: CASSEGLAELFF. The CDR3, as DNA: TGTGCCAGCAGTGAAGGGCTAGCGGAGCTGTTTTTT.

J is TRBJ2-3 and V is TRBV5-6, with 8 bases aligning to TRBD2. V was pared by 2 bases and J by 4 bases, with 6 bases of the junction left unmatched. The CDR3 consists of 15 residues. Germline V CDR1 and CDR2: SGHDT, YYEEEE. The CDR3 bases are TGTGCCAGCAGCTTTCGGGAGGGCCGGGCAGATACGCAGTATTTT. Its protein is CASSFREGRADTQYF.

This chain links TRBV27 with TRBJ2-1; TRBD1 agrees at 7 bases. The CDR3 is made up of 22 amino acids. The V gene's germline CDR1 is MNHEY and CDR2 SMNVEV (reference sequence). V lost 1 base to trimming and J lost 7 bases; unmatched junction nucleotides: 28. This chain's CDR3 is CASSLYPIYTGIEFATGNEQFF. CDR3 DNA sequence: TGTGCCAGCAGTTTATACCCTATATACACGGGAATCGAGTTCGCGACAGGGAATGAGCAGTTCTTC.

V usage is TRBV14 and J usage is TRBJ1-1; tentative D call: TRBD1 (6 bases). Germline V gene data show CDR1 as SGHDN and CDR2 as FVKESK. CDR3 length: 14 amino acids. V lost 3 bases, J lost 1 base, and 9 bases lay in between. CDR3 amino acids: CASSQDSTNTEAFF. CDR3 sequence (DNA): TGTGCCAGCAGCCAGGACAGCACGAACACTGAAGCTTTCTTT.

The V and J genes are TRBV5-8 and TRBJ2-7; weak D call: TRBD2 (6 bases). CDR3 length: 15 amino acids. Trimming stripped 6 bases from V and 0 bases from J, with 16 bases between. Germline CDR1 and CDR2: SGHTS and YDEGEE. The CDR3 DNA follows: TGTGCCAGCACCCCGGAGGGGTCGAGCTCCTACGAGCAGTACTTC. Encoded protein: CASTPEGSSSYEQYF.

V and J are TRBV7-2 and TRBJ2-1, with a weak D call TRBD1 (5 bases). Trimming took off 4 bases at V and 7 bases at J, with 8 bases between the two ends. The germline gives CDR1 SGHTA, CDR2 FQGNSA. This CDR3 has 12 residues. CDR3 nucleotide sequence: TGTGCCAGCAGCTGGGCAGGGAATGAGCAGTTCTTC. It specifies CASSWAGNEQFF.

CDR3 coding DNA: TGTGCCAGCAGTTACTTAGCGGGAGCTTCCGACGAGCAGTACTTC. As protein: CASSYLAGASDEQYF. The V gene is TRBV6-5, the J gene TRBJ2-7, with 9 bases identical to TRBD2. The germline gives CDR1 MNHEY, CDR2 SVGAGI. This CDR3 is built from 15 residues. With 1 base clipped from V and 5 bases from J, the junction kept 6 bases outside the gene matches.

The chain employs TRBV27 and TRBJ1-2; D may be TRBD1 (5 bases). The CDR3 is 13 residues long. CDR1 is MNHEY and CDR2 is SMNVEV in the germline V gene (reference sequence). V was pared by 7 bases and J by 3 bases, with 12 bases between. The CDR3 nucleotides read TGTGCCAGCAAGAAGGGGCTGGACTATGGCTACACCTTC. Its protein is CASKKGLDYGYTF.

The chain recombines TRBV6-1 with TRBJ1-4; 7 bases align to TRBD1. The V gene end was trimmed by 3 bases and the J gene end by 5 bases; junction bases not matched to a gene: 6. Per the germline V gene, CDR1 is MNHNS and CDR2 is SASEGT. CDR3 length: 15 residues. CDR3 residues: CASSDGDRGNEKLFF. The CDR3 bases are TGTGCCAGCAGTGATGGGGACAGAGGGAATGAAAAACTGTTTTTT.

The chain is built from TRBV19 and TRBJ1-2, with D maybe TRBD1 (6 bases). There are 14 residues in the CDR3. Trimming removed 7 bases at V and 8 bases at J, with 20 bases between. The germline V gene has CDR1 LNHDA and CDR2 SQIVND (reference sequence). CDR3 DNA: TGTGCCAGTACCCCCGGACAGACGGTGAACGGCTACACCTTC. As protein: CASTPGQTVNGYTF.

This chain joins TRBV5-1 and TRBJ2-1; D is ambiguous. Trimming cost V 4 bases and J 5 bases, with 16 bases left between them. The CDR3 totals 15 residues. In germline, CDR1 is SGHRS, CDR2 YFSETQ. This CDR3 is CASSPIDKGNNEQFF. CDR3 sequence (DNA): TGCGCCAGCAGCCCCATCGACAAAGGGAACAATGAGCAGTTCTTC.

The gene calls are TRBV7-9 and TRBJ1-6; possible D gene TRBD1, 5 bases. Trimming took 7 bases from V and 1 from J, leaving 14 bases between them. The CDR3 is made up of 16 amino acids. Germline V gene lookup returns CDR1 SEHNR and CDR2 FQNEAQ (reference sequence). The CDR3 protein is CASIPGPGSYNSPLHF. The CDR3 DNA is TGTGCCAGCATTCCGGGACCGGGATCCTATAATTCACCCCTCCACTTT. The entire variable domain, with the rest obtained from reference TRBV7-9 and TRBJ1-6, is as follows: DTGVSQNPRHKITKRGQNVTFRCDPISEHNRLYWYRQTLGQGPEFLTYFQNEAQLEKSRLLSDRFSAERPKGSFSTLEIQRTEQGDSAMYLCASIPGPGSYNSPLHFGNGTRLTVT.

The chain links TRBV11-2 to TRBJ1-2; the D is unclear. V was shortened by 5 bases and J by 2 bases, with 12 bases between the two germline ends. CDR1 is SGHAT, CDR2 FQNNGV, per germline. CDR3 length: 14 residues. The CDR3 region has the DNA TGTGCCAGCAGCGTAGGACTACAGAACTATGGCTACACCTTC. It encodes CASSVGLQNYGYTF. The full variable domain, rest sourced from reference TRBV11-2 and TRBJ1-2, is EAGVAQSPRYKIIEKRQSVAFWCNPISGHATLYWYQQILGQGPKLLIQFQNNGVVDDSQLPKDRFSAERLKGVDSTLKIQPAKLEDSAVYLCASSVGLQNYGYTFGSGTRLTVV.

CDR3 sequence reads: CASSSGTGGADGYTF. The CDR3 bases are TGTGCCAGCTCATCCGGGACAGGGGGCGCGGATGGCTACACCTTC. The chain joins TRBV18 to TRBJ1-2; 12 bases fit TRBD1. Looked up from germline, CDR1 is KGHSH and CDR2 is LQKENI. V shed 5 bases and J 6 bases; nucleotides not matched to a gene: 7. The CDR3 extends over 15 amino acids.